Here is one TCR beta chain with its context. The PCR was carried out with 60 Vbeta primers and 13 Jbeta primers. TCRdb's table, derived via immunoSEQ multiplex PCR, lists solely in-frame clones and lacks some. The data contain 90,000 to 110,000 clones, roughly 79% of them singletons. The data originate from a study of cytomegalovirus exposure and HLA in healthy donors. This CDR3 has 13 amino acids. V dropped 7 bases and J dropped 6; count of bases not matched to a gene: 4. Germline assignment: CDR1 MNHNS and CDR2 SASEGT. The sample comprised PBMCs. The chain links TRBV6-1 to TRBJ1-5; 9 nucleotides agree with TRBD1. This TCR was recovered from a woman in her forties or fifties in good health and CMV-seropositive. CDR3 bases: TGTGCCAGCACGTGGGACAGGGCTCAGCCCCAGCATTTT. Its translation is CASTWDRAQPQHF.